This section outlines one T cell receptor beta chain sequence together with its context. This specimen comes from a study of blood T cell repertoires in COVID-19. This CDR3 is 12 amino acids long. V was cut by 3 bases and J by 8 bases, with 10 bases left in between. Germline V lookup: CDR1 KGHSH, CDR2 LQKENI. Authors' methods: Reference gene primer amplification yielded estimated nucleated cell counts. Assay: immunoSEQ multiplex PCR; the TCRdb copy retains only in-frame clones and omits some. V and J calls and clone size are those listed in that table; D and trimming were worked out from the DNA. The table shows some 110,000 clones, with more than 80% occurring only once. Seattle patient enrollment occurred during active infection, with longitudinal follow-up thereafter.

V gene TRBV18 combines with J gene TRBJ1-2; D gene ambiguous. Sequencing was done on a sample of peripheral blood. The sequence derives from a woman at least 80 years old with COVID-19, enrolled during active disease. CDR3 region: CASSPGKTGYTF. DNA for the CDR3: TGTGCCAGCTCACCGGGCAAAACGGGCTACACCTTC.